Given below is one TCR beta chain in context. The CDR3 loop spans 13 amino acids. CDR1 and CDR2 from the germline V gene are LNHDA and SQIVND (reference sequence). Trimming shortened V by 6 bases and J by 6 bases, and 13 bases separated the two germline ends. Sequenced by immunoSEQ multiplex PCR; TCRdb stores in-frame clones only, minus some. The sample consists of approximately 200,000 clones, around 87% of them appearing once. The data belong to a study of blood T cell repertoires in COVID-19. In terms of age and location, participants ranged from roughly 18 to 95 years and lived in about two dozen US areas. Clinical history reported by participants formed the basis on which cohorts were assigned.

The gene calls are TRBV19 and TRBJ2-3; TRBD2 is a possible D gene (6 bases). Source material: PBMCs or T cells enriched from blood (not recorded which). The clonotype was recovered from a woman in her 30s who had recovered from COVID-19. The CDR3 bases are TGTGCCAGTAGCCAACTACGGGGGGATACGCAGTATTTT. Its translation is CASSQLRGDTQYF.